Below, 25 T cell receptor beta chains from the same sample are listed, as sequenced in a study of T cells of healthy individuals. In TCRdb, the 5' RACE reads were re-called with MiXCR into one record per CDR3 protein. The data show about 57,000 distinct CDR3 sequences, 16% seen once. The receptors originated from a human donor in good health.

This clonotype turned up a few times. CDR3 DNA: TGTGCCAGCAGACCGCACCTAAACTATGGCTACACCTTC. It yields the protein CASRPHLNYGYTF. The chain joins TRBV12-3 or TRBV12-4 to TRBJ1-2, with D unclear. Trimming removed 6 bases from V and 2 bases from J, with 10 bases in between. This CDR3 is 13 amino acids long.

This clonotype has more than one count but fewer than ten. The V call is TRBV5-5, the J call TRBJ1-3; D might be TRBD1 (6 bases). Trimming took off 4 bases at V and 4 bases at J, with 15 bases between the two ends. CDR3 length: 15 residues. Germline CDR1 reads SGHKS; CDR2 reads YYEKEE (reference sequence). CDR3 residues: CASSVEGVGGNTIYF. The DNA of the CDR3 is TGTGCCAGCAGCGTGGAGGGGGTAGGCGGAAACACCATATATTTT.

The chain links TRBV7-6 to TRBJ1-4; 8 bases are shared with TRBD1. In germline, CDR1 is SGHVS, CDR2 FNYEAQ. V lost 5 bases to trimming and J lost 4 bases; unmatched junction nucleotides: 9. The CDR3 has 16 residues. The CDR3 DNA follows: TGTGCCAGCAGCCCCTTCCCGGGACAGGATAATGAAAAACTGTTTTTT. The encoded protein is CASSPFPGQDNEKLFF.

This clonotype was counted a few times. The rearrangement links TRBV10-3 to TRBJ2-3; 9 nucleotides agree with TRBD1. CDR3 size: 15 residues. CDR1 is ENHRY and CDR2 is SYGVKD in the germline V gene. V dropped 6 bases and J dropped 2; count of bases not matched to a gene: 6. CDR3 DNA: TGTGCCATCAGCAAAGACAGGGGGACCACAGATACGCAGTATTTT. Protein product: CAISKDRGTTDTQYF.

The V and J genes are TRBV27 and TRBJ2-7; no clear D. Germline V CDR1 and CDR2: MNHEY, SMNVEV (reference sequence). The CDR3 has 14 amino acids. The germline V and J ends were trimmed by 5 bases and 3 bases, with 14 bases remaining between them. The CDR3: CASSPSTPYYEQYF. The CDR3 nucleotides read TGTGCCAGCAGTCCCTCGACTCCTTACTACGAGCAGTACTTC.

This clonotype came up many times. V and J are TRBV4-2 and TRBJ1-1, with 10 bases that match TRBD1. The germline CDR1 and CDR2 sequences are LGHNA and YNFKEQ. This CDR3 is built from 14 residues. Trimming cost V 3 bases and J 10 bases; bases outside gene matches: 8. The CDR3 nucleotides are TGTGCCAGCAGCCACGAAGGGACAGGGGCCTCAGCTTTCTTT. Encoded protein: CASSHEGTGASAFF.

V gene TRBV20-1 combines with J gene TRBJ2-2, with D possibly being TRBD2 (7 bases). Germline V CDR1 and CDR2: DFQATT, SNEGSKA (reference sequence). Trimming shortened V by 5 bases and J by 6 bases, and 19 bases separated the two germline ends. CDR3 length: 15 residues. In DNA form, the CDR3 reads TGCAGTGCTTCCTGGGGGGGCGGGTTATCCGGGGAGCTGTTTTTT. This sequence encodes CSASWGGGLSGELFF.

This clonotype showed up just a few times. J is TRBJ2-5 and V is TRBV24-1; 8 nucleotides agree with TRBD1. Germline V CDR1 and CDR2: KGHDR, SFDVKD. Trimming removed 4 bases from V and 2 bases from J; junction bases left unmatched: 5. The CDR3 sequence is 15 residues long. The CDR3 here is CATSDRTGPQETQYF. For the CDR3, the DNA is TGTGCCACCAGTGACAGGACAGGGCCACAAGAGACCCAGTACTTC.

CDR3 protein: CASSSTGTGELFF. The CDR3 DNA reads as TGTGCCAGCAGTTCGACAGGTACCGGGGAGCTGTTTTTT. This sequence joins TRBV28 and TRBJ2-2; maybe TRBD1 (6 bases). This CDR3 comprises 13 residues. V gave up 4 bases and J gave up 5 bases, with 8 bases separating them. The germline gives CDR1 MDHEN, CDR2 SYDVKM.

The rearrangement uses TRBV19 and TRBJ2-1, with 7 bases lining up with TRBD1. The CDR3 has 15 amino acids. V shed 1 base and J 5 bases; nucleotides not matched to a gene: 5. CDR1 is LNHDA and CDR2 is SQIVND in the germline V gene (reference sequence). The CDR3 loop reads CASSIVGTANNEQFF. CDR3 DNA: TGTGCCAGTAGTATAGTGGGGACAGCGAACAATGAGCAGTTCTTC.

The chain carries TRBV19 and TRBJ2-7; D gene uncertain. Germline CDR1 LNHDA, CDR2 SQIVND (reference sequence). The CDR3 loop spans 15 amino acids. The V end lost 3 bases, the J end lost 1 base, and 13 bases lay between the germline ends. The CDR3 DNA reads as TGTGCCAGTAGTATCACGCCTTACGTTTCCTACGAGCAGTACTTC. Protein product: CASSITPYVSYEQYF.

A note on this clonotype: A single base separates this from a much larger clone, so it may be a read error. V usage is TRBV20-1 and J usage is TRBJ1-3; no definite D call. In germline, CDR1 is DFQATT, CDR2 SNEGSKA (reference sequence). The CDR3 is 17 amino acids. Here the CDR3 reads CSARVPWSSPLGNAIYF. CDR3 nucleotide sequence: TGCAGTGCTAGAGTCCCGTGGTCGTCGCCATTGGGAAACGCCATATATTTT.

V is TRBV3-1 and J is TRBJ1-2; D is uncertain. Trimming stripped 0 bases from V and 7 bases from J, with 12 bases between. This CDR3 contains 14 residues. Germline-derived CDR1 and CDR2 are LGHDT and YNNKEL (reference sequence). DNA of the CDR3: TGTGCCAGCAGCCAAGATCAGAGAGGGTTTGGCTACACCTTC. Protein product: CASSQDQRGFGYTF. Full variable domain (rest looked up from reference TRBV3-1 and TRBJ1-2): DTAVSQTPKYLVTQMGNDKSIKCEQNLGHDTMYWYKQDSKKFLKIMFSYNNKELIINETVPNRFSPKSPDKAHLNLHINSLELGDSAVYFCASSQDQRGFGYTFGSGTRLTVV.

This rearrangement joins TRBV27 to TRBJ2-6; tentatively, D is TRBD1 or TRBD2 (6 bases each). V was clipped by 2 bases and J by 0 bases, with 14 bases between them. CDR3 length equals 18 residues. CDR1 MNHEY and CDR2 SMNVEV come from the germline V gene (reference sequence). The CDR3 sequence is CASSLRQRGLSGANVLTF. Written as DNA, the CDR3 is TGTGCCAGCAGTTTACGTCAACGGGGGCTCTCTGGGGCCAACGTCCTGACTTTC.

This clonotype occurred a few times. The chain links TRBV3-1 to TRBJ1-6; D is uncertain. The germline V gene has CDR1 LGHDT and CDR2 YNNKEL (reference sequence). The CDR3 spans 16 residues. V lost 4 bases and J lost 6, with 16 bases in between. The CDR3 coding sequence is TGTGCCAGCAGCCCTCCTAGAGGAGGCCTTAATTCACCCCTCCACTTT. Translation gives CASSPPRGGLNSPLHF.

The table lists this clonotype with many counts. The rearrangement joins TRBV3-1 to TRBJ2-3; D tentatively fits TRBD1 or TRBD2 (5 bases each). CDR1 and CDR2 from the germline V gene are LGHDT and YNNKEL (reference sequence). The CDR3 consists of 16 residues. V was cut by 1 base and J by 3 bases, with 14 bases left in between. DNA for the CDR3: TGTGCCAGCAGCCAAGCCCACCAGGGCGGGACAGATACGCAGTATTTT. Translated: CASSQAHQGGTDTQYF.

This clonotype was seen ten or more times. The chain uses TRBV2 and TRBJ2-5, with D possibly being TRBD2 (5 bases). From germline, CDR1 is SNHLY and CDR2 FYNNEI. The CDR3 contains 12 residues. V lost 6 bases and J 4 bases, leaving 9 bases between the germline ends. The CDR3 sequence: CASRAEGETQYF. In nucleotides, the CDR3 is TGTGCCAGCAGGGCCGAGGGAGAGACCCAGTACTTC. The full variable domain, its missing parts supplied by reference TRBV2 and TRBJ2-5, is EPEVTQTPSHQVTQMGQEVILRCVPISNHLYFYWYRQILGQKVEFLVSFYNNEISEKSEIFDDQFSVERPDGSNFTLKIRSTKLEDSAMYFCASRAEGETQYFGPGTRLLVL.

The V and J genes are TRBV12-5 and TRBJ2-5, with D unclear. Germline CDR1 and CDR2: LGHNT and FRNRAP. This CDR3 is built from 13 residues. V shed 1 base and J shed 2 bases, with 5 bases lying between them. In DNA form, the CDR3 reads TGTGCTAGTGGTTTGGACACTCAAGAGACCCAGTACTTC. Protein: CASGLDTQETQYF.

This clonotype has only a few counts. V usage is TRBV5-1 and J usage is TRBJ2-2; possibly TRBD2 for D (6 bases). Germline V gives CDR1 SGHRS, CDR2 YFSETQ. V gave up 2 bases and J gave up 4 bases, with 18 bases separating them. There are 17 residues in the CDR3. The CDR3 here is CASSFQGGDRGTGELFF. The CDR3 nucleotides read TGCGCCAGCAGCTTCCAGGGCGGGGACCGGGGCACCGGGGAGCTGTTTTTT. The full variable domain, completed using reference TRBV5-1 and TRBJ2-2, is KAGVTQTPRYLIKTRGQQVTLSCSPISGHRSVSWYQQTPGQGLQFLFEYFSETQRNKGNFPGRFSGRQFSNSRSEMNVSTLELGDSALYLCASSFQGGDRGTGELFFGEGSRLTVL.

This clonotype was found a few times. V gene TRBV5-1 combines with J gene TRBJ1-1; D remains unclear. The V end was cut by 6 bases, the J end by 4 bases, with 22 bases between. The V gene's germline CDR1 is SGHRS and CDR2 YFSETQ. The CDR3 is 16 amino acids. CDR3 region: CASTQAPAKGGTEAFF. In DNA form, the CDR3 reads TGCGCCAGCACCCAGGCCCCTGCTAAGGGAGGCACTGAAGCTTTCTTT. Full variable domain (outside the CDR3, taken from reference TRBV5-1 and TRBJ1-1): KAGVTQTPRYLIKTRGQQVTLSCSPISGHRSVSWYQQTPGQGLQFLFEYFSETQRNKGNFPGRFSGRQFSNSRSEMNVSTLELGDSALYLCASTQAPAKGGTEAFFGQGTRLTVV.

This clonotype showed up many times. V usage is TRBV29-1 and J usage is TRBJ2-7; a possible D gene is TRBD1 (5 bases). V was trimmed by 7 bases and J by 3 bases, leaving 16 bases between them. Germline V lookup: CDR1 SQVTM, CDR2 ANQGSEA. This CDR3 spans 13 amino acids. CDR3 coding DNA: TGCAGCGCCGCACAACAGGTATACTACGAGCAGTACTTC. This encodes CSAAQQVYYEQYF.

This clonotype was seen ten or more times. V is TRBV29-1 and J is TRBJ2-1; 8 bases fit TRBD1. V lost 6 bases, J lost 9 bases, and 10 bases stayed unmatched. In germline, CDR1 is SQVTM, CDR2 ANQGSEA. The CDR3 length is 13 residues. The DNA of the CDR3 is TGCAGCGTGGACCGGACAGGGACCGGTGAGCAGTTCTTC. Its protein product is CSVDRTGTGEQFF.

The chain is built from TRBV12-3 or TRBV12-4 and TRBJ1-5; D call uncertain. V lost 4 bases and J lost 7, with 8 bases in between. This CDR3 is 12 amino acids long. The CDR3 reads CASSSLSQPQHF. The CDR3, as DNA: TGTGCCAGCAGTTCCCTCTCCCAGCCCCAGCATTTT.

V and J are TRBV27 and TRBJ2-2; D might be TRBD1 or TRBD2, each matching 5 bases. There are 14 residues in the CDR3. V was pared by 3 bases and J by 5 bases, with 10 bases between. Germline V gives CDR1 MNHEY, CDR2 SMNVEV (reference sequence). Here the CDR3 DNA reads TGTGCCAGCAGTTTGGGGGTACGGACCGGGGAGCTGTTTTTT. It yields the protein CASSLGVRTGELFF.

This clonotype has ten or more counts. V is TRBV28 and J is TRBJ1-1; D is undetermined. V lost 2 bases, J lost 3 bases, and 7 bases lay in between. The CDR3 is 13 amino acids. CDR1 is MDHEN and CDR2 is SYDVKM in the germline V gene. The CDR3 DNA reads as TGTGCCAGCAGTTTAAACGGTTACACTGAAGCTTTCTTT. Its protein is CASSLNGYTEAFF.